This is a list of T cell receptor beta chains from one sample in a study of immune characterization of retroperitoneal liposarcoma. TCRdb fed the PCR reads into MiXCR, producing one record per CDR3 protein. Of some 2,200 distinct CDR3 sequences listed, 35% to 50% were seen once; the top ten hold over 35%. Sequenced: tumor tissue. The receptors were sampled from a male donor with retroperitoneal liposarcoma. CDR3s include the opening cysteine and the closing phenylalanine or tryptophan. Fields, in order: clone size, V gene, D gene, J gene, CDR3 protein, CDR3 DNA. A D gene is named only where the DNA matches it firmly. The size field is filled for only some rows; it gives once, few, many or a size class.

>.|TRBV10-1|.|TRBJ1-6
CASSGPGIVNNSPLHF
TGCGCCAGCAGTGGTCCGGGAATTGTGAATAATTCACCCCTCCACTTT
>once|TRBV11-1|.|TRBJ2-1
CASSSTKGSSYNEQFF
TGTGCCAGCAGCTCTACTAAGGGGAGCTCCTACAATGAGCAGTTCTTC
>few|TRBV7-3|.|TRBJ1-1
CASSLTRDTEAFF
TGTGCCAGCAGCTTAACGAGGGACACTGAAGCTTTCTTT
>.|TRBV6-2/TRBV6-3|.|TRBJ1-1
CASSAGTEAFF
TGTGCCAGCAGTGCCGGCACTGAAGCTTTCTTT
>.|TRBV7-2|.|TRBJ2-5
CASSLRRVTGLSYNEQYF
TGTGCCAGCAGCTTACGCCGGGTTACAGGGCTATCCTACAATGAGCAGTACTTC
>medium-sized|TRBV6-1|.|TRBJ2-3
CASSPGEGVRGTQYF
TGTGCCAGCAGTCCCGGCGAGGGGGTACGGGGTACGCAGTATTTT
>hyperexpanded|TRBV6-5|.|TRBJ2-1
CASSYANEQFF
TGTGCCAGCAGTTACGCCAATGAGCAGTTCTTC
>.|TRBV4-1|TRBD2|TRBJ2-5
CASSALAGETQYF
TGCGCCAGCAGCGCCCTAGCGGGAGAGACCCAGTACTTC
>medium-sized|TRBV6-1|TRBD2|TRBJ2-3
CASSEPFSGRAPLRDTQYF
TGTGCCAGCAGTGAGCCCTTTAGCGGGAGGGCCCCCTTGCGCGATACGCAGTATTTT
>few|TRBV7-8|.|TRBJ2-5
CASALTRTYNEQYF
TGTGCCAGCGCGTTGACTAGGACCTACAATGAGCAGTACTTC
>.|TRBV7-2|TRBD2|TRBJ2-4
CASSSRTSGTYSIQYF
TGTGCCAGCAGCTCCCGGACTAGCGGGACCTACTCCATTCAGTACTTC
>.|TRBV10-1|.|TRBJ2-3
CASSETTGRILDTQYF
TGCGCCAGCAGTGAGACGACTGGGCGGATTTTGGATACGCAGTATTTT
>.|TRBV6-1|TRBD1|TRBJ2-3
CASTLFPGQGADTQYF
TGTGCCAGCACCCTTTTTCCGGGACAGGGGGCAGATACGCAGTATTTT
>few|TRBV27|.|TRBJ2-1
CASSHDSSYNEQFF
TGTGCCAGCAGTCACGATAGCTCCTACAATGAGCAGTTCTTC
>.|TRBV6-1|TRBD2|TRBJ2-5
CASSEFGGRGAETQYF
TGTGCCAGCAGTGAATTTGGCGGGAGGGGGGCAGAGACCCAGTACTTC
>few|TRBV6-1|.|TRBJ2-1
CANRQYPQETQFF
TGTGCCAACCGACAGTACCCACAAGAGACCCAGTTCTTC
>few|TRBV6-4|.|TRBJ2-1
CASSDSSLGDHNEQFF
TGTGCCAGCAGTGACTCGTCCCTCGGGGACCACAATGAGCAGTTCTTC
>.|TRBV7-8|.|TRBJ2-1
CASARRNSYNEQFF
TGTGCCAGCGCTAGACGTAACTCCTACAATGAGCAGTTCTTC
>.|TRBV6-5|TRBD2|TRBJ2-1
CASSFIAGGPFLNEQFF
TGTGCCAGCAGTTTCATAGCGGGAGGGCCCTTCCTCAATGAGCAGTTCTTC
>few|TRBV4-1|.|TRBJ1-6
CASSQAIWNSPLHF
TGCGCCAGCAGCCAAGCTATTTGGAATTCACCCCTCCACTTT
>.|TRBV12-3/TRBV12-4|.|TRBJ2-3
CASVRGGNTDTQYF
TGTGCCAGCGTCCGGGGAGGAAACACAGATACGCAGTATTTT
>.|TRBV6-1|.|TRBJ2-7
CASSEDAGGGYEQYF
TGTGCCAGCAGTGAAGATGCAGGGGGAGGCTACGAGCAGTACTTC
>.|TRBV7-2|.|TRBJ2-2
CASSLQWTTSNTGELFF
TGTGCCAGCAGCTTGCAATGGACAACGTCGAACACCGGGGAGCTGTTTTTT
>.|TRBV6-8|TRBD2|TRBJ2-3
CASSLTSGRAAQYF
TGTGCCAGCAGCCTTACTAGCGGGAGGGCCGCGCAGTATTTT
>.|TRBV6-1|.|TRBJ2-4
CASSELGRTYLQYF
TGTGCCAGCAGTGAATTGGGACGGACATACCTTCAGTACTTC
>.|TRBV7-2|.|TRBJ2-5
CASSLAGARETQYF
TGTGCCAGCAGCTTAGCTGGGGCGAGGGAGACCCAGTACTTC
>.|TRBV12-3/TRBV12-4|TRBD2|TRBJ2-5
CASSIGAGGKTQYF
TGTGCCAGCAGTATTGGGGCGGGAGGAAAGACCCAGTACTTC
>.|TRBV6-1|.|TRBJ1-1
CASSVRKGTEAFF
TGTGCCAGCAGTGTTAGGAAAGGCACTGAAGCTTTCTTT
>few|TRBV6-1|TRBD2|TRBJ2-1
CASSHTSGAPYEQFF
TGTGCCAGCAGTCATACTAGCGGGGCCCCCTACGAGCAGTTCTTC
>.|TRBV10-2|.|TRBJ1-1
CASRQTNTEAFF
TGCGCCAGCAGGCAGACGAACACTGAAGCTTTCTTT
>.|TRBV6-1|TRBD1|TRBJ2-3
CASSRNQGDGADTQYF
TGTGCCAGCAGTCGCAACCAGGGGGACGGGGCAGATACGCAGTATTTT
>.|TRBV6-5|.|TRBJ1-1
CASSYSRVGGNTEAFF
TGTGCCAGCAGTTACTCGAGGGTCGGGGGGAACACTGAAGCTTTCTTT
>.|TRBV11-2|.|TRBJ2-1
CASSLEGASYNEQFF
TGTGCCAGCAGCTTAGAGGGAGCTTCCTACAATGAGCAGTTCTTC
>.|TRBV6-1|.|TRBJ2-5
CASTAEETQYF
TGTGCCAGCACTGCAGAAGAGACCCAGTACTTC
>.|TRBV6-1|.|TRBJ1-1
CASSPVDGVEAFF
TGTGCCAGCAGTCCGGTGGACGGGGTTGAAGCTTTCTTT
>few|TRBV6-1|TRBD2|TRBJ2-1
CASRTSGSGEQFF
TGTGCCAGCAGGACTAGCGGGAGTGGCGAGCAGTTCTTC
>.|TRBV12-3/TRBV12-4|TRBD1|TRBJ2-1
CASSSGQGLNSPLHF
TGTGCCAGCAGTTCCGGACAGGGGTTAAATTCACCCCTCCACTTC
>.|TRBV6-1|.|TRBJ2-2
CASWGRSNTGELFF
TGTGCCAGCTGGGGGCGGAGTAACACCGGGGAGCTGTTTTTT
>few|TRBV11-2|.|TRBJ2-2
CASSLGVGYTGELFF
TGTGCCAGCAGCTTAGGGGTAGGGTACACCGGGGAGCTGTTTTTT
>medium-sized|TRBV6-1|.|TRBJ2-5
CASSELGRGETQYF
TGTGCCAGCAGTGAATTGGGTAGAGGGGAGACCCAGTACTTC
>medium-sized|TRBV6-6|TRBD2|TRBJ2-2
CASSWGGPGELFF
TGTGCCAGCAGTTGGGGGGGACCCGGGGAGCTGTTTTTT
>.|TRBV6-1|TRBD1|TRBJ2-5
CASSPQHGTDQETQYF
TGTGCCAGCAGTCCTCAACACGGGACAGACCAAGAGACCCAGTACTTC
>.|TRBV6-1|.|TRBJ2-3
CASSEEVSMEGDTQYF
TGTGCCAGCAGTGAAGAAGTCAGCATGGAGGGCGATACGCAGTATTTT
>.|TRBV11-3|.|TRBJ2-7
CASSLEAPDEQYF
TGTGCCAGCAGCTTGGAAGCCCCGGACGAGCAGTACTTC
>.|TRBV28|TRBD2|TRBJ2-1
CASSPRRGGSYNEQFF
TGTGCCAGCAGTCCCCGGCGGGGGGGCTCCTACAATGAGCAGTTCTTC
>.|TRBV6-1|TRBD2|TRBJ2-1
CASSFYKGRVNEQFF
TGTGCCAGCAGTTTTTACAAGGGGAGGGTCAATGAGCAGTTCTTC
>.|TRBV6-1|TRBD2|TRBJ2-1
CASSEGQVWASGKNEQFF
TGTGCCAGCAGTGAAGGTCAGGTGTGGGCTAGCGGGAAGAATGAGCAGTTCTTC
>.|TRBV7-2|.|TRBJ1-1
CASSLASTEAFF
TGTGCCAGCAGCTTAGCCAGCACTGAAGCTTTCTTT
>large|TRBV6-1|TRBD2|TRBJ2-2
CASSGGRNTGELFF
TGTGCCAGCAGTGGCGGGAGGAACACCGGGGAGCTGTTTTTT
>large|TRBV3-1|.|TRBJ2-1
CASSHSRNEQFF
TGTGCCAGCAGCCATAGTCGCAATGAGCAGTTCTTC
>medium-sized|TRBV6-4|.|TRBJ2-3
CASSPVGGADTQYF
TGTGCCAGCAGCCCTGTTGGTGGGGCAGATACGCAGTATTTT
>.|TRBV7-2|TRBD2|TRBJ2-7
CASSFVAGEWYEQYF
TGTGCCAGCAGCTTCGTAGCGGGAGAGTGGTACGAGCAGTACTTC